This T cell receptor (beta chain) is from a study of beta chain features in type 1 diabetes. Study-wide findings and caveats: A cDNA-based sequencing approach could over-represent cells with high TCR expression. For type 1 diabetes patients, VDJ junctions showed fewer insertions and more deletions. Researchers caution that PCR might favor shorter templates, equally among patients and controls. TCRB CDR3s from Type 1 diabetes patients were moderately but significantly shorter in all four CD4+ subsets.

Expressed TCRB transcripts were sequenced because the entire RNA isolate underwent reverse transcription. Libraries were prepared by immunoSEQ multiplex PCR; TCRdb keeps only in-frame clonotypes and omits some of them. The table includes about 700,000 clones, 13% detected once. A word on this clone: No antigen is known for it.

V was cut by 1 base and J by 2 bases, with 11 bases left in between. The CDR3 has 15 amino acids. Germline CDR1 SGHRS, CDR2 YFSETQ. Sequenced sample: naive CD4+ T cells from blood. The chain recombines TRBV5-1 with TRBJ2-3; maybe TRBD1 (5 bases). The origin of this receptor is a man between 18 and 35 years old with type 1 diabetes. The CDR3 DNA reads as TGCGCCAGCAGCTTGAGTGGGGCTCTCACAGATACGCAGTATTTT. This sequence encodes CASSLSGALTDTQYF.